Shown below are 10 T cell receptor beta chains from a single sample sequenced in a study of T cell responses to AZD1222 COVID-19 vaccine. Clones were sequenced by immunoSEQ multiplex PCR, and TCRdb holds only the in-frame ones, with some missing. The data hold some 160,000 clones, with approximately 91% observed a single time. The specimen was peripheral blood, collected on day 0 of AZD1222 vaccination. The receptors stem from an adult in good health.

This clone has more than one count but fewer than ten. The chain recombines TRBV5-1 with TRBJ2-1; TRBD1 matches at 9 bases. This CDR3 region has 17 residues. Germline V lookup: CDR1 SGHRS, CDR2 YFSETQ. V trimming: 0 bases; J trimming: 3 bases; junction bases outside the gene matches: 7. CDR3 sequence (DNA): TGCGCCAGCAGCTTGGGGGGGACAGGGTTAGGCTACAATGAGCAGTTCTTC. Translating gives CASSLGGTGLGYNEQFF.

The chain combines TRBV2 with TRBJ1-3; D is unclear. Germline assignment: CDR1 SNHLY and CDR2 FYNNEI. There are 17 residues in the CDR3. V was shortened by 4 bases and J by 2 bases, with 18 bases between the two germline ends. The chain's CDR3 is CASSVTHRGAPGNTIYF. The CDR3 DNA sequence: TGTGCCAGCAGTGTGACCCACAGAGGAGCCCCTGGAAACACCATATATTTT.

The chain employs TRBV6-5 and TRBJ1-5; 8 nucleotides align to TRBD1. The CDR3 covers 15 residues. The V gene's germline CDR1 is MNHEY and CDR2 SVGAGI. The V gene end was trimmed by 6 bases and the J gene end by 7 bases; junction bases not matched to a gene: 11. The CDR3 here is CASRGGQALRQPQHF. The CDR3 DNA reads as TGTGCCAGCAGGGGGGGACAGGCTCTTAGGCAGCCCCAGCATTTT.

Written as DNA, the CDR3 is TGCGCCAGCAGCATACGGACTAGCGGGATAGGGGACAATGAGCAGTTCTTC. As protein: CASSIRTSGIGDNEQFF. The rearrangement links TRBV4-3 to TRBJ2-1, with 12 bases that match TRBD2. With 5 bases clipped from V and 5 bases from J, the junction kept 10 bases outside the gene matches. CDR3 length equals 17 residues. Germline loops: CDR1 LGHNA, CDR2 YSLEER.

The rearrangement uses TRBV6-6 and TRBJ2-5, with no clear D. The CDR3 has 14 amino acids. V was trimmed by 6 bases and J by 5 bases, leaving 16 bases between them. CDR1 is MNHNY and CDR2 is SVGAGI in the germline V gene (reference sequence). CDR3 nucleotides: TGTGCCAGCAGCTTCGACGGAGCCGGGGAGACCCAGTACTTC. Protein sequence: CASSFDGAGETQYF.

The V and J genes are TRBV7-9 and TRBJ1-4; D gene unclear. Germline V gives CDR1 SEHNR, CDR2 FQNEAQ (reference sequence). This CDR3 is 15 amino acids long. V shed 4 bases and J shed 5 bases, with 14 bases lying between them. This chain's CDR3 is CASSSELQENEKLFF. In DNA form, the CDR3 reads TGTGCCAGCAGCTCCGAGCTTCAGGAGAATGAAAAACTGTTTTTT.

The chain uses TRBV5-4 and TRBJ1-5, with a possible D match to TRBD1 (5 bases). Germline-derived CDR1 and CDR2 are SGHNT and YYREEE (reference sequence). The V end lost 2 bases, the J end lost 5 bases, and 17 bases lay between the germline ends. CDR3 size: 16 residues. CDR3 protein: CASSLWWGWKDQPQHF. CDR3 coding DNA: TGTGCCAGCAGCTTATGGTGGGGCTGGAAGGATCAGCCCCAGCATTTT.

The chain uses TRBV29-1 and TRBJ2-7; tentative D call: TRBD2 (5 bases). The ends were cut back, 4 bases at V and 2 bases at J, with 12 bases in the middle. The germline V gene encodes CDR1 SQVTM and CDR2 ANQGSEA. The CDR3 is made up of 13 amino acids. Written as DNA, the CDR3 is TGCAGCGTTGTGGAGGACGGTCCCTACGAGCAGTACTTC. Residues: CSVVEDGPYEQYF.

J is TRBJ1-1 and V is TRBV7-9; TRBD1 agrees at 8 bases. CDR1 and CDR2 from the germline V gene are SEHNR and FQNEAQ (reference sequence). The ends lost 0 bases at V and 5 bases at J; junction bases unmatched: 14. The CDR3 runs to 18 residues. The CDR3 DNA follows: TGTGCCAGCAGCTTAGCCCCCCTCCGACAGGGGAATGGGACTGAAGCTTTCTTT. It specifies CASSLAPLRQGNGTEAFF.

J is TRBJ2-5 and V is TRBV29-1; weak D call: TRBD2 (5 bases). CDR1 and CDR2 from the germline V gene are SQVTM and ANQGSEA. The CDR3 is 12 amino acids. Trimming left V 4 bases short and J 1 base short, with 7 bases between. The CDR3 region has the DNA TGCAGCGTTGCGGGAATCCAAGAGACCCAGTACTTC. As protein: CSVAGIQETQYF. The variable domain in full, completed from reference TRBV29-1 and TRBJ2-5, reads SAVISQKPSRDICQRGTSLTIQCQVDSQVTMMFWYRQQPGQSLTLIATANQGSEATYESGFVIDKFPISRPNLTFSTLTVSNMSPEDSSIYLCSVAGIQETQYFGPGTRLLVL.